The 10 T cell receptor beta chains presented below share a single source sample, sequenced in a study of shared clonotypes between healthy human individuals. Only CD45RO-negative cells positively selected for CCR7 counted as naive CD8 cells, so terminally differentiated effector memory CD45RA+ cells were excluded. Some clones are missing from TCRdb's copy, which holds only in-frame ones; the method was immunoSEQ multiplex PCR. The sample has 1.5 million to 2.5 million clones; 85% to 95% are singletons. Source material: naive CD8+ T cells sorted from blood. Receptors originate from a man between 18 and 35 years old in good health.

The chain links TRBV7-9 to TRBJ2-5; the match to TRBD1 covers 11 bases. Per the germline V gene, CDR1 is SEHNR and CDR2 is FQNEAQ (reference sequence). Trimming at V came to 5 bases and at J to 2 bases, leaving 13 bases not matched to a gene. This CDR3 comprises 18 residues. CDR3 region: CASSAPGQGDPPQETQYF. CDR3 bases: TGTGCCAGCAGCGCCCCGGGACAGGGGGATCCACCTCAAGAGACCCAGTACTTC.

The chain recombines TRBV7-9 with TRBJ2-1; 10 bases are a match to TRBD1. V gave up 2 bases and J gave up 5 bases; unmatched junction bases: 9. Germline CDR1 and CDR2: SEHNR and FQNEAQ (reference sequence). This CDR3 is built from 17 residues. The CDR3 coding sequence is TGTGCCAGCAGCTTAATTGGAGGGACAGGGGAGGACAATGAGCAGTTCTTC. This encodes CASSLIGGTGEDNEQFF.

The gene calls are TRBV11-2 and TRBJ2-7; 13 bases agree with TRBD2. Germline lookup yields CDR1 SGHAT and CDR2 FQNNGV. Trimming cost V 5 bases and J 5 bases; bases outside gene matches: 9. The CDR3 totals 16 residues. The CDR3 DNA sequence: TGTGCCAGCAGCCTGTGGACTAGCGGGAGTCACGACGAGCAGTACTTC. This encodes CASSLWTSGSHDEQYF.

The chain employs TRBV6-5 and TRBJ2-7; D could derive from TRBD1 or TRBD2 (6 bases each). The CDR3 totals 14 residues. Trimming left V 0 bases short and J 6 bases short, with 12 bases between. Germline loops: CDR1 MNHEY, CDR2 SVGAGI. CDR3 DNA sequence: TGTGCCAGCAGTTACTCGGAGGGGGAGGTCGAGCAGTACTTC. Its protein product is CASSYSEGEVEQYF.

V is TRBV27 and J is TRBJ2-5; D is perhaps TRBD2 (7 bases). The V end was cut by 4 bases, the J end by 5 bases, with 20 bases between. The CDR3 loop spans 16 amino acids. Per germline, CDR1 MNHEY and CDR2 SMNVEV (reference sequence). The CDR3 nucleotides are TGTGCCAGCAGTTCAACCGTGGGGGGGGCAGATGAGACCCAGTACTTC. This translates into CASSSTVGGADETQYF.

V is TRBV9 and J is TRBJ2-1; 11 nucleotides match TRBD2. Per the germline V gene, CDR1 is SGDLS and CDR2 is YYNGEE. The CDR3 has 19 amino acids. V gave up 3 bases and J gave up 4 bases; unmatched junction bases: 15. This CDR3 is CASSEEELAGVWTYNEQFF. CDR3 coding DNA: TGTGCCAGCAGCGAGGAGGAACTAGCGGGAGTGTGGACGTACAATGAGCAGTTCTTC.

The V and J genes are TRBV6-5 and TRBJ1-1; 7 bases match TRBD1. The length of the CDR3 is 15 residues. V lost 2 bases to trimming and J lost 3 bases; unmatched junction nucleotides: 6. The germline CDR1 and CDR2 sequences are MNHEY and SVGAGI. CDR3 in amino acids: CASSYGTVGDTEAFF. The CDR3 DNA follows: TGTGCCAGCAGTTACGGGACAGTCGGAGACACTGAAGCTTTCTTT.

The chain uses TRBV5-8 and TRBJ2-1, with D unclear. Trimming removed 4 bases from V and 2 bases from J, with 13 bases in between. Germline V CDR1 and CDR2: SGHTS, YDEGEE. This CDR3 has 15 residues. CDR3 protein: CASSHGGGPYNEQFF. CDR3 nucleotides: TGTGCCAGCAGCCACGGCGGCGGACCCTACAATGAGCAGTTCTTC.

The rearrangement links TRBV27 to TRBJ2-5; 10 nucleotides match TRBD2. Germline V gene data show CDR1 as MNHEY and CDR2 as SMNVEV (reference sequence). Trimming at V came to 4 bases and at J to 4 bases, leaving 6 bases not matched to a gene. This CDR3 spans 15 amino acids. This CDR3 reads CASSSRTSGRETQYF. Written as DNA, the CDR3 is TGTGCCAGCAGTTCCCGGACTAGCGGTAGAGAGACCCAGTACTTC.

This chain connects TRBV4-1 to TRBJ2-5; a possible D gene is TRBD1 (5 bases). Germline loops: CDR1 MGHRA, CDR2 YSYEKL. V gave up 4 bases and J gave up 5 bases, with 17 bases separating them. The CDR3 consists of 15 residues. CDR3 in DNA: TGCGCCAGCAGCCCGGAACAGCTTTCAGGGGAGACCCAGTACTTC. Its protein is CASSPEQLSGETQYF.